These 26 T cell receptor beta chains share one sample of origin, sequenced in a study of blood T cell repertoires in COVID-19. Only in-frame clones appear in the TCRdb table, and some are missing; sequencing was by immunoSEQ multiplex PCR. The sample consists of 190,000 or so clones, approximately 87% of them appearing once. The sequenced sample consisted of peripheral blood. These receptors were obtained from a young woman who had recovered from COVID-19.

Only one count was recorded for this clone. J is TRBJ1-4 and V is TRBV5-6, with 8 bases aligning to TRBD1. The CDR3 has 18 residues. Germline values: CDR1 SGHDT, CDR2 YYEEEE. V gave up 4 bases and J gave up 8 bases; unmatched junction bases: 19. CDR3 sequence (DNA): TGTGCCAGCAGCCGGACCTTGGCAGGGACAGGCCGTAAAGAAAAACTGTTTTTT. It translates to CASSRTLAGTGRKEKLFF.

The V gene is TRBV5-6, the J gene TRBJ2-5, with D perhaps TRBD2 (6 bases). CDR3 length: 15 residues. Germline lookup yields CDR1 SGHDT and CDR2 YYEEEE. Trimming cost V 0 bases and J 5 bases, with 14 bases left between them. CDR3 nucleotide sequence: TGTGCCAGCAGCTTGGTGGGCAGTGGGAGGGAGACCCAGTACTTC. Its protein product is CASSLVGSGRETQYF.

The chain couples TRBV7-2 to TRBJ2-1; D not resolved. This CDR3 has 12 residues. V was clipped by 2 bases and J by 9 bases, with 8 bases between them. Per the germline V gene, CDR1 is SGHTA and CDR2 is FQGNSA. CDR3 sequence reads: CASSLTVGEQFF. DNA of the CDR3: TGTGCCAGCAGCTTAACGGTTGGTGAGCAGTTCTTC.

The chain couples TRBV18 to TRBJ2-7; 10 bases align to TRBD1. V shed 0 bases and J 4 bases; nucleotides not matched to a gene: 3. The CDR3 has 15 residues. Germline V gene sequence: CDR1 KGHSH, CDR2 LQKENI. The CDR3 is CASSPPGQGFYEQYF. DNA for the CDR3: TGTGCCAGCTCACCACCGGGACAGGGGTTTTACGAGCAGTACTTC. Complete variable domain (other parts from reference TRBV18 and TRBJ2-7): NAGVMQNPRHLVRRRGQEARLRCSPMKGHSHVYWYRQLPEEGLKFMVYLQKENIIDESGMPKERFSAEFPKEGPSILRIQQVVRGDSAAYFCASSPPGQGFYEQYFGPGTRLTVT.

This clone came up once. The CDR3 bases are TGTGCCAGCTCACCAATGAGCGGGAGTGGCGATGAGCAGTTCTTC. Its protein is CASSPMSGSGDEQFF. The gene calls are TRBV18 and TRBJ2-1; 8 nucleotides line up with TRBD2. Germline V gene sequence: CDR1 KGHSH, CDR2 LQKENI. Losses at the gene ends were 2 bases for V and 8 bases for J; bases not matched to a gene: 8. The CDR3 covers 15 residues. Using reference TRBV18 and TRBJ2-1 for the parts outside the CDR3, the full variable domain is NAGVMQNPRHLVRRRGQEARLRCSPMKGHSHVYWYRQLPEEGLKFMVYLQKENIIDESGMPKERFSAEFPKEGPSILRIQQVVRGDSAAYFCASSPMSGSGDEQFFGPGTRLTVL.

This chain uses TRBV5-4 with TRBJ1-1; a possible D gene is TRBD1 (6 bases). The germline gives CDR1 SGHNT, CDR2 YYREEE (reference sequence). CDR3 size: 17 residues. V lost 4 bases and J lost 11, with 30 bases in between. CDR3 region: CASSTKTTSRQERGAFF. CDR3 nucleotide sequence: TGTGCCAGCAGCACCAAGACTACATCCCGACAGGAAAGAGGCGCTTTCTTT.

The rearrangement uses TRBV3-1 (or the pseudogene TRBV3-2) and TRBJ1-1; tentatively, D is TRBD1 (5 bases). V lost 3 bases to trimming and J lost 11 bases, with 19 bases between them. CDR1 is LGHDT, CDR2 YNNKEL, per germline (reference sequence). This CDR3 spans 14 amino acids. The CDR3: CASSQKGRGAVAFF. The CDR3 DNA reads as TGTGCCAGCAGCCAGAAGGGGAGGGGAGCTGTGGCTTTCTTT.

In DNA form, the CDR3 reads TGTGCCAGCAGCTCCCCTGAGCGGGCCGGCGTGCAGTTCTTC. Translating gives CASSSPERAGVQFF. This rearrangement joins TRBV7-9 to TRBJ2-1; tentatively, D is TRBD2 (6 bases). The CDR3 totals 14 residues. Trimming took off 4 bases at V and 12 bases at J, with 19 bases between the two ends. Germline values: CDR1 SEHNR, CDR2 FQNEAQ (reference sequence).

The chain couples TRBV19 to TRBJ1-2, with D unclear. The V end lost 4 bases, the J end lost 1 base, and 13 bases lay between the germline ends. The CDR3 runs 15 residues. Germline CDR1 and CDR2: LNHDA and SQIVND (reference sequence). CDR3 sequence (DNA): TGTGCCAGTAGTAACCCGCGGTATTATAACTATGGCTACACCTTC. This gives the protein CASSNPRYYNYGYTF.

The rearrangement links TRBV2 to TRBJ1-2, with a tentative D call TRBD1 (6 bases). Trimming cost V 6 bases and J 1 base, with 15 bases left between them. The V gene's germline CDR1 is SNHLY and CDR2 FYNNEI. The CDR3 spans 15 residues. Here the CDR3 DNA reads TGTGCCAGCAGAGAGGACAGCGCTGATAACTATGGCTACACCTTC. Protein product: CASREDSADNYGYTF.

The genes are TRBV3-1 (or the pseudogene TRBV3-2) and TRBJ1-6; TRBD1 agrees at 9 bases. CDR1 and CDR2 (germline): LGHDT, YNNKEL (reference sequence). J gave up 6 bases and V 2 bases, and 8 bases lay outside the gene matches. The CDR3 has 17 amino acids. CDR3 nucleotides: TGTGCCAGCAGCCAACCCCATTTGACAGGGGGTAATTCACCCCTCCACTTT. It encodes CASSQPHLTGGNSPLHF.

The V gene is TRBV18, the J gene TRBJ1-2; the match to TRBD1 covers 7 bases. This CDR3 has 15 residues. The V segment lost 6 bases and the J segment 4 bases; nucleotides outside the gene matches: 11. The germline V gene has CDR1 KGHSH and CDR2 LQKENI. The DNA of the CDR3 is TGTGCCAGCTCGACGGGACAGTCCACCGGCTATGGCTACACCTTC. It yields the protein CASSTGQSTGYGYTF.

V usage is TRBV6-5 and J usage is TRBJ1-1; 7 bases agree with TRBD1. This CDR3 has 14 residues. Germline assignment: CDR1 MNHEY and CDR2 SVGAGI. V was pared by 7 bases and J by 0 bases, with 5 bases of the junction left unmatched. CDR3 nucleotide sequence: TGTGCCAGCAATCGACAGGGATTGAACACTGAAGCTTTCTTT. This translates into CASNRQGLNTEAFF.

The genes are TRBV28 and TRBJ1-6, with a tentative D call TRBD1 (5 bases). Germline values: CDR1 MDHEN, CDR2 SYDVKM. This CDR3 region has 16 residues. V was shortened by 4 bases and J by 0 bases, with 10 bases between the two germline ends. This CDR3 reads CASSSLDSSYNSPLHF. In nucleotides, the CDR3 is TGTGCCAGCAGTTCCCTCGACAGCTCCTATAATTCACCCCTCCACTTT.

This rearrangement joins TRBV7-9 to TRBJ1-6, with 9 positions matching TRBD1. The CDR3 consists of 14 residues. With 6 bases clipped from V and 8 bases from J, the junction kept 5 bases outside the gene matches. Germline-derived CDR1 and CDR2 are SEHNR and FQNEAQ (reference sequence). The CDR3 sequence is CASRKQGAYSPLHF. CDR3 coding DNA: TGTGCCAGCAGGAAACAGGGGGCTTATTCACCCCTCCACTTT.

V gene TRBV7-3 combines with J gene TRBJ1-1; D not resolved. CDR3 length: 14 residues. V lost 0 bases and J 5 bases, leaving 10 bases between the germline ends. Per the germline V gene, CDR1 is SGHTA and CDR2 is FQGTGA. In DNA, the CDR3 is TGTGCCAGCAGCTTAACGTTTAGTAGTACTGAAGCTTTCTTT. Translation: CASSLTFSSTEAFF.

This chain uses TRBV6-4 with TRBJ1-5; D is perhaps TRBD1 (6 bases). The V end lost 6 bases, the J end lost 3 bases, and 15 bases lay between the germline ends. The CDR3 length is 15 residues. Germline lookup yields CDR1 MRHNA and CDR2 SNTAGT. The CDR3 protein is CASSQYRDNNQPQHF. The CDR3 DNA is TGTGCCAGCAGCCAGTACAGGGATAACAATCAGCCCCAGCATTTT.

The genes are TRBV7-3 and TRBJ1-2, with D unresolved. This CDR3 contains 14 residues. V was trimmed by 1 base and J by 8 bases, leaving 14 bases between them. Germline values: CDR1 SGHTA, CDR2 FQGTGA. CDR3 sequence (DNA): TGTGCCAGCAGCTTAAGTTCTAGTGGATCAGGCTACACCTTC. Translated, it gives CASSLSSSGSGYTF.

The CDR3 is CASSPGSRLYNEQFF. DNA for the CDR3: TGTGCCAGCAGCCCAGGGTCTAGGCTATACAATGAGCAGTTCTTC. This chain joins TRBV13 and TRBJ2-1, with D perhaps TRBD1 (5 bases). The CDR3 runs 15 residues. The germline V and J ends were trimmed by 5 bases and 4 bases, with 15 bases remaining between them. Germline loops: CDR1 PRHDT, CDR2 FYEKMQ (reference sequence).

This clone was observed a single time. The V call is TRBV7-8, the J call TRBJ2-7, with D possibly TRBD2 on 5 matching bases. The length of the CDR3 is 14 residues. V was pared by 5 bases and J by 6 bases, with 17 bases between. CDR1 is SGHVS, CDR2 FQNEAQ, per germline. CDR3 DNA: TGTGCCAGCAGCCCCTCGGAGGCCCCACGCGAGCAGTACTTC. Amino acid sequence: CASSPSEAPREQYF. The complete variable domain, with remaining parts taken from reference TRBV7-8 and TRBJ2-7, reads GAGVSQSPRYKVAKRGQDVALRCDPISGHVSLFWYQQALGQGPEFLTYFQNEAQLDKSGLPSDRFFAERPEGSVSTLKIQRTQQEDSAVYLCASSPSEAPREQYFGPGTRLTVT.

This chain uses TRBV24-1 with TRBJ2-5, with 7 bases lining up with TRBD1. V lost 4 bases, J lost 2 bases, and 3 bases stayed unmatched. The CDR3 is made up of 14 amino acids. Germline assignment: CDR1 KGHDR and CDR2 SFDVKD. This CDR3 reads CATSDWDRQETQYF. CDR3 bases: TGTGCCACCAGTGACTGGGACAGACAAGAGACCCAGTACTTC.

The CDR3 DNA reads as TGTGCCAGTAGTTACCAACCGACAGGGACCAAAAACATTCAGTACTTC. Translating it yields CASSYQPTGTKNIQYF. J is TRBJ2-4 and V is TRBV19; 7 bases align to TRBD1. V shed 5 bases, J shed 2 bases, and the junction held 9 bases outside the gene matches. Germline-derived CDR1 and CDR2 are LNHDA and SQIVND (reference sequence). This CDR3 contains 16 residues.

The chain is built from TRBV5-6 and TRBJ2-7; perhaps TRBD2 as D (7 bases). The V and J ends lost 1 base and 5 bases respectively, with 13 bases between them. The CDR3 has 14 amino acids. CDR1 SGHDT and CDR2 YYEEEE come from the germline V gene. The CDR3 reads CASSLRVGGHEQYV. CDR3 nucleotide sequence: TGTGCCAGCAGCTTGCGGGTCGGGGGGCACGAGCAGTACGTC.

Here the CDR3 DNA reads TGTGCCAGCAGCCAATCGTCTAGCGGGAGCTACGAGCAGTACGTC. It encodes CASSQSSSGSYEQYV. The chain has TRBV3-1 (or the pseudogene TRBV3-2) and TRBJ2-7; 10 bases are a match to TRBD2. Germline lookup yields CDR1 LGHDT and CDR2 YNNKEL (reference sequence). CDR3 size: 15 residues. V shed 2 bases, J shed 3 bases, and the junction held 4 bases outside the gene matches.

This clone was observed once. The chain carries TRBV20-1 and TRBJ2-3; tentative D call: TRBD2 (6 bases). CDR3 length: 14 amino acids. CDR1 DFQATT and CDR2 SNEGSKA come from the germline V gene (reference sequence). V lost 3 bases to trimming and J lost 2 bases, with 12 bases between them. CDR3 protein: CSASGLSFTDTQYF. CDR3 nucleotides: TGCAGTGCTAGTGGACTATCCTTCACAGATACGCAGTATTTT.

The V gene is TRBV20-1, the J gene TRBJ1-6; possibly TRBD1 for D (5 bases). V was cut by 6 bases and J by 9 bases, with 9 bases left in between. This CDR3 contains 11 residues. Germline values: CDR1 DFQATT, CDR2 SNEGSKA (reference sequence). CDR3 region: CSAQDSSPLHF. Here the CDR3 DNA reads TGCAGTGCCCAAGACAGTTCACCCCTCCACTTT.